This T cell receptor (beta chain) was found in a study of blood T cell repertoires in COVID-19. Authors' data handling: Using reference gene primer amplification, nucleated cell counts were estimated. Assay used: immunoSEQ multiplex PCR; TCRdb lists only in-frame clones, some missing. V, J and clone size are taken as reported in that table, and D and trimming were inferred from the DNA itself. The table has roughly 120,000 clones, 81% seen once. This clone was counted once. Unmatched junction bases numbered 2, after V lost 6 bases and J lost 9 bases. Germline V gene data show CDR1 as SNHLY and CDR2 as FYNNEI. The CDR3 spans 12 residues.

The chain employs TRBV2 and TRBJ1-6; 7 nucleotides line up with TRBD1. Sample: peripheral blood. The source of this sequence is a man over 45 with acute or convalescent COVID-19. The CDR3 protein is CASRGDSSPLHF. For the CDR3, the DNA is TGTGCCAGCAGGGGGGACAGTTCACCCCTCCACTTT.